The 7 T cell receptor beta chains reported below all come from one sample, sequenced in a study of T cell responses to AZD1222 COVID-19 vaccine. Libraries were prepared by immunoSEQ multiplex PCR; TCRdb keeps only in-frame clonotypes and omits some of them. Among 95,000 to 150,000 clones listed, 80% to 90% were seen once. The sample was peripheral blood, taken on day 0 of AZD1222 vaccination. The source is an adult in good health.

Notes on this clone: Other nucleotide sequences from this sample produce the same CDR3. The gene calls are TRBV5-8 and TRBJ2-5, with 8 bases fitting TRBD1. Per the germline V gene, CDR1 is SGHTS and CDR2 is YDEGEE. J was trimmed by 5 bases and V by 2 bases; bases with no gene match: 2. The CDR3 runs to 13 residues. The CDR3 here is CASSLRQGETQYF. The CDR3 nucleotides read TGTGCCAGCAGCTTACGACAGGGGGAGACCCAGTACTTC.

The V and J genes are TRBV4-3 and TRBJ1-4; the match to TRBD1 covers 9 bases. Trimming at V came to 1 base and at J to 7 bases, leaving 7 bases not matched to a gene. Germline assignment: CDR1 LGHNA and CDR2 YSLEER. The CDR3 contains 16 residues. The CDR3 coding sequence is TGCGCCAGCAGCCAAGTACCGGGACAGGGCGGTGAAAAACTGTTTTTT. It yields the protein CASSQVPGQGGEKLFF.

The J gene is TRBJ1-1, the V gene TRBV5-5, with D unclear. V shed 2 bases and J shed 1 base, with 6 bases lying between them. Per germline, CDR1 SGHKS and CDR2 YYEKEE (reference sequence). CDR3 length: 13 residues. CDR3 residues: CASSFSPNTEAFF. The CDR3 nucleotides read TGTGCCAGCAGCTTTTCCCCGAACACTGAAGCTTTCTTT.

The rearrangement uses TRBV27 and TRBJ1-4; TRBD1 aligns across 8 bases. This CDR3 has 15 residues. V was clipped by 6 bases and J by 5 bases; unmatched bases: 8. Germline CDR1 MNHEY, CDR2 SMNVEV (reference sequence). The CDR3 nucleotides read TGTGCCAGCAGGTCTCAGGGGGCGGCAAATGAAAAACTGTTTTTT. This sequence encodes CASRSQGAANEKLFF. The complete variable domain, with remaining parts taken from reference TRBV27 and TRBJ1-4, reads EAQVTQNPRYLITVTGKKLTVTCSQNMNHEYMSWYRQDPGLGLRQIYYSMNVEVTDKGDVPEGYKVSRKEKRNFPLILESPSPNQTSLYFCASRSQGAANEKLFFGSGTQLSVL.

The chain has TRBV5-5 and TRBJ2-1, with D perhaps assigned TRBD1 or TRBD2 (6 bases each). In germline, CDR1 is SGHKS, CDR2 YYEKEE (reference sequence). Trimming removed 0 bases at V and 3 bases at J, with 13 bases between. The CDR3 covers 16 residues. The CDR3 loop reads CASSLAGAQGYNEQFF. CDR3 sequence (DNA): TGTGCCAGCAGCTTGGCGGGGGCGCAGGGCTACAATGAGCAGTTCTTC.

This chain joins TRBV9 and TRBJ2-1; the D gene is possibly TRBD2 (6 bases). V gave up 4 bases and J gave up 2 bases, with 10 bases separating them. Germline CDR1 reads SGDLS; CDR2 reads YYNGEE. The CDR3 consists of 14 residues. CDR3 in amino acids: CASSPGGAYNEQFF. CDR3 DNA: TGTGCCAGCAGCCCCGGGGGTGCCTACAATGAGCAGTTCTTC.

The chain is built from TRBV4-1 and TRBJ1-4; tentatively, D is TRBD1 (5 bases). V was cut by 1 base and J by 5 bases, with 14 bases left in between. Germline V gene sequence: CDR1 MGHRA, CDR2 YSYEKL. The CDR3 spans 16 residues. The CDR3 spells CASSQVGPGINEKLFF. The CDR3 DNA is TGCGCCAGCAGCCAAGTCGGGCCAGGGATCAATGAAAAACTGTTTTTT.